This entry features one TCR beta chain sequence. Its antigen is unknown. There are no base qualities to consult, and no much larger clone falls within one base. The data derive from a study of beta chain features in type 1 diabetes (dated by TCRdb to between 2017 and 2018). Broadly, across the study: Patients and healthy donors did not differ in mean age, gender distribution, total cell number or subset yield. A total of about 110 million sorted cells were examined across all samples, and the number of cells per subset was strongly correlated with RNA yield. In the study, recently diagnosed type 1 diabetes patients and matched healthy donors were compared on the TCRB repertoires of their sorted circulating CD4+ T cell subsets. Whereas all 30 or so donors provided naive and central memory subsets, regulatory and stem cell-like memory subsets were isolated from just 8 patients and about 8 healthy donors.

The paper's findings and limits, for the study overall: Because the HLA sub-analyses included only small numbers of individuals, any influence of HLA type on TCRB rearrangement was left unresolved. Sequencing cDNA rather than genomic DNA could over-represent highly expressing activated cells, although activation and CD3 levels did not differ between groups. Shorter templates might have been favored by PCR, but patient and control samples were amplified and corrected together, so both groups would have been affected equally by any skew. In all four CD4+ subsets, TCRB CDR3 length was moderately but significantly shorter in type 1 diabetes patients. At VDJ recombination sites, type 1 diabetes patients had fewer insertions and more deleted nucleotides, which implies abnormalities in thymic rearrangement. The naive, central memory and regulatory TCRB repertoires appeared to resemble one another more closely among patients than among healthy donors.

From each donor, a single peripheral blood sample of around 120 mL on average was drawn into heparinised tubes. A BD FACSAria II and a panel including CD45RO, CCR7, CD25, CD127, CD95 and CD27 were used to sort naive, central memory, regulatory and stem cell-like memory CD4+ T cells. All sorted populations exceeded 95% purity. PBMCs were isolated immediately by Lymphoprep density gradient centrifugation and stained directly without culture. So that batch effects would be minimized, each experiment stained and sorted samples in pairs, pairing one healthy donor with one patient. All of the isolated RNA was reverse transcribed with the High Capacity cDNA Reverse Transcription Kit, so expressed TCRB transcripts were sequenced. Naive, central memory and regulatory T cell samples underwent deep immunoSEQ sequencing, averaging about 3.57 million total reads per sample. Sorted cells were lysed in RLT buffer and RNA was extracted with DNase-treated RNeasy Micro or Mini kits, depending on cell number. Each cell subset was processed separately to prevent cross-contamination, with patient and healthy donor samples processed together. The immunoSEQ multiplex PCR was used to amplify TCRB sequences from cDNA, yielding 87-bp fragments that span the CDR3 region. The amplicons were sequenced using the Illumina HiSeq platform. The authors' pipeline ran thus. Synthetic template baselines were used to correct PCR bias computationally, reads within Hamming distance 2 were collapsed together, and singletons that could not be merged were discarded. By aligning reads against IMGT, V, D and J genes, CDR3 length, and insertions or deletions at six rearrangement sites were assigned. Within each subset, clonotype counts were normalized to sorted cell number, and only after that were true diversity and Gini coefficients computed with the tcR R package. Repertoire sharing was quantified using the overlap coefficient calculated on TCRB nucleotide sequences. Out-of-frame TCRB sequences from naive cells were analyzed to stand in for the pre-selection repertoire. Not all clones reach the TCRdb copy of this immuneACCESS table, which keeps in-frame sequences only. Checked studies attribute under half of the gap to unresolved V genes and leave the rest unexplained. The DNA was the basis for D and trimming; V, J and clone size are from that table. The sample data list 250,000 to 350,000 clones, and 14% of these were observed just once. In total, the top ten clones hold under 0.02% of the sample.

Taken from cysteine to phenylalanine, the CDR3 has 14 residues. The kept DNA is CDR3 alone, 42 bases in frame from the first base. Trimming accounts for 8 bases at V and 10 bases at J, while the number of junction bases matched to no gene is 12. Via the germline V gene, CDR1 is MDHEN and CDR2 SYDVKM. The sequenced material came from naive CD4+ T cells from blood. The label giving this sample's cell subset or site can be read as: true naive CD4+ T cells. The chain links TRBV28 with TRBJ2-5; a stretch of 11 junction bases matches TRBD2. The TCR comes from a man aged 30 to 45 with type 1 diabetes. The nucleotide sequence reads as follows: TGTGCCAGCTCGAGACTAGCGGGAACAGGGGACCAGTACTTC. The encoded protein is CASSRLAGTGDQYF. This CDR3, with the reference TRBV28 and TRBJ2-5 proteins standing in past its ends, gives the full variable domain DVKVTQSSRYLVKRTGEKVFLECVQDMDHENMFWYRQDPGLGLRLIYFSYDVKMKEKGDIPEGYSVSREKKERFSLILESASTNQTSMYLCASSRLAGTGDQYFGPGTRLLVL.